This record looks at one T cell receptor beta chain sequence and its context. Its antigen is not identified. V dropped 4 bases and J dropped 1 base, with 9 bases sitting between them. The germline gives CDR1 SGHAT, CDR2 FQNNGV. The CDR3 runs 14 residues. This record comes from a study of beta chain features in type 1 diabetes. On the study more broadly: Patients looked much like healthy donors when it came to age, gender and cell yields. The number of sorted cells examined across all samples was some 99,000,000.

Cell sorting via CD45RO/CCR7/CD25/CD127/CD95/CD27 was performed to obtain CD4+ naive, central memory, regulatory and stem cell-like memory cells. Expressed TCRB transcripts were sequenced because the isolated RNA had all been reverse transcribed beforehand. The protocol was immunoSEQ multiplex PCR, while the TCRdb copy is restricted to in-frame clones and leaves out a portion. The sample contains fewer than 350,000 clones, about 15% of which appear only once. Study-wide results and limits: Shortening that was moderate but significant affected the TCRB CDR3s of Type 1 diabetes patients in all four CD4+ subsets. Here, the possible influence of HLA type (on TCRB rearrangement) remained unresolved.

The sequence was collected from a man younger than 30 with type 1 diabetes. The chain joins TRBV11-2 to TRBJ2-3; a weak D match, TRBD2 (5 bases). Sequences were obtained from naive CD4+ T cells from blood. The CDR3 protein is CASSSGMGTDTQYF. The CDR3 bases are TGTGCCAGCAGCTCGGGAATGGGCACAGATACGCAGTATTTT.